Described below is a single T cell receptor beta chain sequence and its context. Here immunoSEQ multiplex PCR was the method, and the copy in TCRdb shows in-frame clones only, minus some. The sample gives roughly 100,000 clones, about 80% of which show up once; 9.5% to 15% is in the top ten. The data originate from a study of blood T cell repertoires in COVID-19. With 4 bases removed from V and 4 bases from J, the gap between germline ends came to 14 bases. The germline V gene encodes CDR1 SGHDT and CDR2 YYEEEE. The CDR3 runs 14 residues. The genes are TRBV5-6 and TRBJ1-2; a weak D match, TRBD1 (5 bases). The sample taken for sequencing was peripheral blood. The receptor's source is a human donor in a cohort sampled during active COVID-19. The CDR3 spells CASSARGGSYGYTF. CDR3 coding DNA: TGTGCCAGCAGCGCGAGGGGAGGTAGCTATGGCTACACCTTC.